This TCR beta chain was found in a study of monozygotic twins with inflammatory bowel disease (dated by TCRdb to 2018 to 2020). As for the study more broadly: The complete study included about 30 monozygotic twin pairs: 19 IBD-discordant Danish pairs and nine German pairs, of which four were IBD-concordant and five were IBD-discordant. Within discordant pairs, disease-associated traits were sought mainly by comparing IBD patients with their genetically identical healthy co-twins. Each individual had, on average, about 151 000 unique TCRalpha sequences and 181 000 unique TCRbeta sequences available for analysis.

Counted from cysteine to phenylalanine, this CDR3 has 18 amino acids. No DNA sequence was recorded. Looking up the germline V gene yields CDR1 MNHEY and CDR2 SVGAGI. Comment on this clonotype: Its antigen is still unknown.

From each donor, a roughly 2.5 ml peripheral blood sample was collected into PAXgene tubes and stored at -80 degrees C. Total RNA was isolated from whole blood with the PAXgene blood miRNA kit on an automated QIAcube, without T cell sorting. Peripheral blood from monozygotic twin pairs concordant or discordant for inflammatory bowel disease was subjected to deep TCRalpha and TCRbeta repertoire profiling with unique molecular barcoding. Smoking habits were recorded for all twin pairs, and individuals were classified as current, former or never smokers. Broad study findings and their caveats: Fewer clonotypes were shared with other individuals by IBD patients than by healthy twins, most markedly in patients showing signs of disease activity. No single strong signal or clonotype linked to IBD turned up in the results, so the idea that one exists was not supported. Concordant and discordant twins showed no difference in repertoire similarity, possibly because of limited statistical power. Differing immunosuppressive treatments among patients may have added background noise and inter-individual variability to the repertoires. A decrease in TCRbeta repertoire diversity, as measured by inverse Simpson index, was observed in IBD patients compared with their healthy co-twins. The analysis was unable to tell apart different T cell subtypes.

Library prep was done by 5' RACE. Preparation of each TCR library used approximately 3,200 ng of total RNA. For each sample, cDNA synthesis with SMARTScribe reverse transcriptase was split into eight separate reactions. During cDNA synthesis, unique molecular identifiers containing a 6-nucleotide sample barcode were introduced by template switching. TCRalpha and TCRbeta cDNA was amplified in two nested PCRs of roughly 16 and 10 cycles, and bead purification was carried out after each PCR. Before amplification, the cDNA was treated with uracil DNA-glycosylase and purified using the QIAquick PCR purification kit. The second PCR was the step at which Illumina TruSeq-compatible adapters and sample-specific barcodes were added. TapeStation and Qubit were used to check library quality and concentration, and roughly 4.9 ng of each library was pooled. Sequencing of the pooled libraries was done on an Illumina HiSeq2500 single-index Rapid Run using custom sequencing primers and 2 x 100 bp reads. The published analysis was carried out like this. MiGEC version 1.2.6 was used for UMI-based consensus assembly to correct PCR and sequencing errors. MiXCR version 2.1.1 handled V(D)J alignment, clonotype assembly and CDR3 extraction. To normalise gene usage, clonotype sharing and MAIT/NKT TCR abundance, the analysis used the top 1000, 10 000 and 20 000 clonotypes per sample. Diversity was computed as the inverse Simpson index with the vegan R package after downsampling to 27 000 UMIs. Paired Mann-Whitney U tests on discordant twin pairs were used, with Benjamini-Hochberg multiple-testing correction. TCRdb reprocessed the reads, and each CDR3 protein sequence is entered once, without DNA. Here the V and J calls rest on TCRdb's processing, not on the authors' analysis. The table for this sample lists about 380,000 distinct CDR3 sequences. The ten largest clonotypes hold just over 2.5% of the sample.

Sequenced material: blood. Recombination linked TRBV6-5 to TRBJ2-1; the D call of TRBD2 rests on TCRdb alone, since no DNA is present to check it. This clonotype was obtained from a human donor with ulcerative colitis or Crohn's disease, or a healthy co-twin of an affected twin (not recorded which). The CDR3 region reads CASSYSMGLAGGRNEQFF.